This T cell receptor beta chain was identified in a study of a mutant IDH1 vaccine in newly diagnosed glioma. The time point is: week 11, during vaccination. Vaccination comprised doses that each held 300 ug of mutant IDH1 20-mer peptide, plus topical imiquimod. Data came from immunoSEQ multiplex PCR; TCRdb stores just in-frame clones and leaves some out. The sample yields more than 55,000 clones, roughly four fifths seen once. On this clone itself: What it binds is not known.

The germline CDR1 and CDR2 sequences are LNHNV and YYDKDF (reference sequence). Trimming left V 0 bases short and J 3 bases short, with 11 bases between. The length of the CDR3 is 15 residues. The chain is built from TRBV15 and TRBJ1-2, with D unclear. Material: PBMCs, obtained from a glioma patient whose treatment included an IDH1 peptide vaccine. The sequence was collected from a man aged 30 to 39 with glioma. CDR3 in amino acids: CATSRDIGSYYGYTF. In DNA form, the CDR3 reads TGTGCCACCAGCAGAGATATAGGCAGCTACTATGGCTACACCTTC.